Below, one T cell receptor beta chain is given with its context. Its cognate antigen is unknown. This entry is derived from a study of response to subunit inactivated influenza vaccine. V was clipped by 2 bases and J by 7 bases; unmatched bases: 7. This CDR3 spans 15 amino acids. Germline loops: CDR1 ENHRY, CDR2 SYGVKD. TCRdb re-called the RT-PCR reads through MiXCR, storing one row per CDR3 protein. The repertoire consists of about 500,000 distinct CDR3 sequences, with more than 15% occurring once and the leading ten covering 3%. Study-level results: Authors suggested that a seasonal influenza vaccination recruits few new T cells each time.

The chain carries TRBV10-3 and TRBJ2-1; 8 bases are shared with TRBD2. Sequenced here: CD4+ T cells sorted from PBMCs, sampled around 25 months after vaccination. This TCR was recovered from a man aged 50-75 years who received an inactivated influenza vaccine. DNA for the CDR3: TGTGCCATCAGTGAGGGCGGGGCTAGCGGGAATGAGCAGTTCTTC. This sequence encodes CAISEGGASGNEQFF.